The clone carrying this T cell receptor beta chain was found many times. Its matching antigen is unknown. This entry belongs to a study of CD8 T cells in ankylosing spondylitis. Study conclusions and caveats: Previously reported in reactive arthritis synovial fluid and blood were some of the motif variants. Typical of ankylosing spondylitis blood, it appeared, was a TCR beta motif of 7 or 8 highly homologous variants. Matched ankylosing spondylitis synovial fluid reportedly contained a significantly enriched population of disease-linked clones.

Making the TCR beta libraries involved quantitative 5'-RACE with molecular barcodes. TCRdb redid the calling of the 5' RACE reads with MiXCR, one entry per CDR3 protein. Of more than 400,000 distinct CDR3 sequences in the sample, about 5.2% were seen once. CDR1 and CDR2 from the germline V gene are SGHAT and FQNNGV. The CDR3 contains 15 residues. Trimming removed 5 bases from V and 7 bases from J; junction bases left unmatched: 9. V is TRBV11-2 and J is TRBJ2-2; 8 nucleotides align to TRBD1. The sample consisted of blood, either unsorted or a sorted T cell fraction (not recorded which). This receptor was identified in a male donor with ankylosing spondylitis. CDR3 bases: TGTGCCAGCAGCCCTAGGACAGGGACTTTCGGGGAGCTGTTTTTT. It codes for CASSPRTGTFGELFF.